This TCR beta chain derives from a study of early T cells in non-severe SARS-CoV-2 infection. The CDR3 loop spans 16 amino acids. V lost 3 bases to trimming and J lost 3 bases; unmatched junction nucleotides: 4. Germline V lookup: CDR1 WNHNN, CDR2 SYGVQD (reference sequence). Separate cDNA molecules each had unique molecular identifiers attached to them. A single record per CDR3 protein comes from TCRdb applying MiXCR to the 5' RACE reads. The sample has some 31,000 distinct CDR3 sequences, 5.7% seen once; the top ten hold roughly 5.7%. This clonotype was counted at least ten times. The chain employs TRBV10-1 and TRBJ2-3, with 12 bases matching TRBD2. Specimen: whole blood. The origin of this receptor is an adult who was a healthcare worker with PCR-confirmed SARS-CoV-2 infection or an uninfected control (not recorded which). This CDR3 reads CASSDQTSGRTDTQYF. DNA for the CDR3: TGCGCCAGCAGTGACCAGACTAGCGGGAGAACAGATACGCAGTATTTT.